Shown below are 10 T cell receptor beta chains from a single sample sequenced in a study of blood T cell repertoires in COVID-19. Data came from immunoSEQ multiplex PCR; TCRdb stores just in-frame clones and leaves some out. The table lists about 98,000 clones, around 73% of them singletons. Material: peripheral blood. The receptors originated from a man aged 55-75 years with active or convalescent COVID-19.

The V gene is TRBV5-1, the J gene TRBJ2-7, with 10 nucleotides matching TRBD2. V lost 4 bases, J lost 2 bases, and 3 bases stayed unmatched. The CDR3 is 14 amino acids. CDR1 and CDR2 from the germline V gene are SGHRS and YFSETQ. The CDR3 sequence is CASSRTSGAYEQYV. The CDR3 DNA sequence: TGCGCCAGCAGCCGGACTAGCGGTGCCTACGAGCAGTACGTC.

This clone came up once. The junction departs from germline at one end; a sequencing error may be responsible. The CDR3 DNA follows: TGTGCCAGCTGTGAAGGGTGGGGGCAGGGAGAGACCCAGTACTTC. As protein: CASCEGWGQGETQYF. The genes are TRBV6-1 and TRBJ2-5; possible D gene TRBD1, 6 bases. CDR3 length: 15 amino acids. The germline V gene encodes CDR1 MNHNS and CDR2 SASEGT.

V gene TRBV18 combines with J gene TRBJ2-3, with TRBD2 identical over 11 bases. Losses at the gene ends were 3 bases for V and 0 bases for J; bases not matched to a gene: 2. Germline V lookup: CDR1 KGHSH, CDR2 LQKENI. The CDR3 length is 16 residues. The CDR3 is CASSPPSGRSTDTQYF. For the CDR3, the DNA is TGTGCCAGCTCACCCCCTAGCGGGAGGAGCACAGATACGCAGTATTTT.

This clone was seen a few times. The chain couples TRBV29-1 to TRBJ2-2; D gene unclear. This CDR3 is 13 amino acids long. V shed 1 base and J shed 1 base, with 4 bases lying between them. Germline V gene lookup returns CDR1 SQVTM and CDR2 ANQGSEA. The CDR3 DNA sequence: TGCAGCGTTGAAGCTCTGAACACCGGGGAGCTGTTTTTT. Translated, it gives CSVEALNTGELFF.

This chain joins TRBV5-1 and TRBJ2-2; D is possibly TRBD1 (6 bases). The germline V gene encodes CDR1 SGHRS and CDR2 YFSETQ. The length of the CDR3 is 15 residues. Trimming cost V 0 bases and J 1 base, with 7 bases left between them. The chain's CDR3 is CASSLGQVNTGELFF. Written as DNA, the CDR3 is TGCGCCAGCAGCTTGGGACAGGTGAACACCGGGGAGCTGTTTTTT.

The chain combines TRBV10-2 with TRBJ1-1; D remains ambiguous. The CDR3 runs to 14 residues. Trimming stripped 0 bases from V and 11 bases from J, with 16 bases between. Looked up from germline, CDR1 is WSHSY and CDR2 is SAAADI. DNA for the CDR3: TGCGCCAGCAGTGAGTCGGTTCCAGGAGGAAGGGCTTTCTTT. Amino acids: CASSESVPGGRAFF.

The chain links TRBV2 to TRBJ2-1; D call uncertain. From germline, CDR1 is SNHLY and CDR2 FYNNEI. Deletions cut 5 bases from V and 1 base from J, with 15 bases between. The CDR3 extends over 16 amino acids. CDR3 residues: CASSPLVSSSYNEQFF. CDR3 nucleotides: TGTGCCAGCAGTCCTCTAGTGTCTTCGTCCTACAATGAGCAGTTCTTC.

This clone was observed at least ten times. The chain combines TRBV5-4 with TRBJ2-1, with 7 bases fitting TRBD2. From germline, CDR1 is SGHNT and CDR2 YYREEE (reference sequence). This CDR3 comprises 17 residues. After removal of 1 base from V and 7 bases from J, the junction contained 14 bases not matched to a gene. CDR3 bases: TGTGCCAGCAGCTTGAGATACGGCGGGAGCCTCGGGAATGAGCAGTTCTTC. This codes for CASSLRYGGSLGNEQFF.

The CDR3 is CASRWGGSTDTQYF. DNA of the CDR3: TGTGCCAGCAGGTGGGGGGGCAGCACAGATACGCAGTATTTT. V and J are TRBV5-6 and TRBJ2-3; the D gene is possibly TRBD2 (7 bases). This CDR3 region has 14 residues. Germline CDR1 and CDR2: SGHDT and YYEEEE. Deletions cut 5 bases from V and 0 bases from J, with 10 bases between.

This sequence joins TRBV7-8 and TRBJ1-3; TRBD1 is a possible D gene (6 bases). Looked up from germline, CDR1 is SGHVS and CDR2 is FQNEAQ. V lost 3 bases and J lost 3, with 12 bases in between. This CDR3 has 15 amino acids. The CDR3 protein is CASSLALDSGNTIYF. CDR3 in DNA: TGTGCCAGCAGCTTGGCCCTGGACAGTGGAAACACCATATATTTT. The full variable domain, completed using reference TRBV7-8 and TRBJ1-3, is GAGVSQSPRYKVAKRGQDVALRCDPISGHVSLFWYQQALGQGPEFLTYFQNEAQLDKSGLPSDRFFAERPEGSVSTLKIQRTQQEDSAVYLCASSLALDSGNTIYFGEGSWLTVV.